Shown below are 27 T cell receptor beta chains from a single sample sequenced in a study of shared clonotypes between healthy human individuals. Clones were read by immunoSEQ multiplex PCR, and TCRdb kept only the in-frame ones, dropping some. The table shows roughly 500,000 clones, with about 78% occurring only once. Sequenced: PBMCs. The receptor set was obtained from a middle-aged woman in good health. Some clones in this sample may be carry-over from other donors' samples.

This clone came up a few times. This sequence joins TRBV19 and TRBJ2-7; tentative D call: TRBD1 (6 bases). V was pared by 5 bases and J by 5 bases, with 19 bases between. The CDR3 runs 15 residues. CDR1 is LNHDA and CDR2 is SQIVND in the germline V gene (reference sequence). The CDR3 region is CASSRQDSVSDEQYF. The CDR3 bases are TGTGCCAGTAGTCGCCAGGACAGTGTGAGCGACGAGCAGTACTTC.

The chain joins TRBV19 to TRBJ1-1; D gene uncertain. CDR3 length equals 13 residues. The germline V gene has CDR1 LNHDA and CDR2 SQIVND (reference sequence). The V gene lost 7 bases and the J gene lost 1 base, with 10 bases spanning the gap. CDR3 residues: CASTAVSNTEAFF. The CDR3 DNA reads TGTGCCAGTACGGCGGTCTCGAACACTGAAGCTTTCTTT. Variable domain in full (rest from reference TRBV19 and TRBJ1-1): DGGITQSPKYLFRKEGQNVTLSCEQNLNHDAMYWYRQDPGQGLRLIYYSQIVNDFQKGDIAEGYSVSREKKESFPLTVTSAQKNPTAFYLCASTAVSNTEAFFGQGTRLTVV.

The CDR3 sequence is CASSEGAFQGHTEAFF. CDR3 nucleotides: TGTGCCAGCAGTGAAGGGGCCTTTCAGGGACACACTGAAGCTTTCTTT. The genes are TRBV6-1 and TRBJ1-1; tentative D call: TRBD1 (5 bases). The germline V gene encodes CDR1 MNHNS and CDR2 SASEGT. CDR3 length equals 16 residues. Trimming left V 1 base short and J 3 bases short, with 15 bases between.

V and J are TRBV27 and TRBJ1-2, with TRBD1 as a possible D gene (5 bases). The CDR3 consists of 13 residues. V dropped 5 bases and J dropped 4 bases, with 11 bases sitting between them. Germline CDR1 MNHEY, CDR2 SMNVEV (reference sequence). CDR3 nucleotide sequence: TGTGCCAGCAGTCCTGGGACGGTCTATGGCTACACCTTC. Protein: CASSPGTVYGYTF.

This sequence joins TRBV6-1 and TRBJ2-1; D is uncertain. CDR3 length: 15 residues. CDR1 MNHNS and CDR2 SASEGT come from the germline V gene. V dropped 5 bases and J dropped 9 bases, with 20 bases sitting between them. CDR3 nucleotide sequence: TGTGCCAGCAGTAGGTTACAGACGTCTTCTAGTGAGCAGTTCTTC. Translating it yields CASSRLQTSSSEQFF.

The chain carries TRBV9 and TRBJ2-1, with TRBD2 as a possible D gene (5 bases). The V and J ends lost 1 base and 7 bases respectively, with 12 bases between them. Germline V gene sequence: CDR1 SGDLS, CDR2 YYNGEE. The CDR3 has 14 residues. The CDR3 region is CASSVIGSGNEQFF. In DNA, the CDR3 is TGTGCCAGCAGCGTAATAGGGAGTGGGAATGAGCAGTTCTTC.

The chain is built from TRBV10-3 and TRBJ1-4; a weak D match, TRBD1 (6 bases). The CDR3 covers 15 residues. From germline, CDR1 is ENHRY and CDR2 SYGVKD. V gave up 6 bases and J gave up 4 bases, with 15 bases separating them. DNA of the CDR3: TGTGCCATCAGCTCTGGACAGTCGAGTAATGAAAAACTGTTTTTT. Protein: CAISSGQSSNEKLFF.

This sequence joins TRBV7-8 and TRBJ2-1; TRBD2 is a possible D gene (5 bases). Trimming removed 4 bases from V and 3 bases from J, with 10 bases in between. Germline CDR1 reads SGHVS; CDR2 reads FQNEAQ. This CDR3 is built from 14 residues. Here the CDR3 reads CASSSNRDYNEQFF. CDR3 in DNA: TGTGCCAGCAGCTCCAACCGGGACTACAATGAGCAGTTCTTC.

This chain links TRBV5-6 with TRBJ2-1, with TRBD2 matching over 9 bases. The V gene end was trimmed by 3 bases and the J gene end by 5 bases; junction bases not matched to a gene: 6. The CDR3 totals 15 residues. Per the germline V gene, CDR1 is SGHDT and CDR2 is YYEEEE. The CDR3 loop is CASSSGLARNNEQFF. The DNA of the CDR3 is TGTGCCAGCAGCTCAGGACTAGCGAGAAACAATGAGCAGTTCTTC.

The chain has TRBV7-2 and TRBJ2-6; D is uncertain. The CDR3 has 15 residues. V was clipped by 5 bases and J by 2 bases, with 10 bases between them. CDR1 is SGHTA, CDR2 FQGNSA, per germline. CDR3 loop: CASSGPPAGANVLTF. Here the CDR3 DNA reads TGTGCCAGCAGCGGACCCCCCGCTGGGGCCAACGTCCTGACTTTC. Drawing the rest from reference TRBV7-2 and TRBJ2-6, the complete variable domain is GAGVSQSPSNKVTEKGKDVELRCDPISGHTALYWYRQSLGQGLEFLIYFQGNSAPDKSGLPSDRFSAERTGGSVSTLTIQRTQQEDSAVYLCASSGPPAGANVLTFGAGSRLTVL.

The gene calls are TRBV12-2 and TRBJ2-7; the table gives TRBD1 as D, unverified against the DNA. TRBV12-2 is classified as a pseudogene. CDR3 length: 15 residues. For the CDR3, the DNA is TGTGCAAGTCGCTTATCTCACAATATGGCCTACGAGCAGTACTTC. Encoded protein: CASRLSHNMAYEQYF.

The chain couples TRBV7-3 to TRBJ2-3; D is possibly TRBD2 (7 bases). The CDR3 is 17 residues long. Between the trimmed V and J ends, which lost 5 bases and 1 base, there was a span of 19 bases. Per the germline V gene, CDR1 is SGHTA and CDR2 is FQGTGA. In nucleotides, the CDR3 is TGTGCCAGCAGCCCCGTGGGGGGGGCCTGGGGCACAGATACGCAGTATTTT. This gives the protein CASSPVGGAWGTDTQYF.

The rearrangement links TRBV11-2 to TRBJ1-1, with D possibly matching TRBD1 (5 bases). The V gene lost 0 bases and the J gene lost 2 bases, with 10 bases spanning the gap. The germline CDR1 and CDR2 sequences are SGHAT and FQNNGV. CDR3 length: 15 residues. The CDR3 sequence is CASSLERQTNTEAFF. The CDR3 coding sequence is TGTGCCAGCAGCTTAGAGAGACAGACTAACACTGAAGCTTTCTTT.

V gene TRBV20-1 combines with J gene TRBJ2-7; D is perhaps TRBD1 (5 bases). The V gene's germline CDR1 is DFQATT and CDR2 SNEGSKA (reference sequence). The CDR3 totals 11 residues. V was trimmed by 4 bases and J by 3 bases, leaving 7 bases between them. CDR3 amino acids: CSAIRGYEQYF. The DNA for the CDR3 is TGCAGTGCTATTAGGGGCTACGAGCAGTACTTC.

The J gene is TRBJ1-2, the V gene TRBV16, with a tentative D call TRBD1 (6 bases). The V and J ends lost 5 bases and 8 bases respectively, with 24 bases between them. CDR1 and CDR2 from the germline V gene are KGHSY and FQNENV. This CDR3 is built from 16 residues. CDR3 nucleotide sequence: TGTGCCAGCAGCGAGGCATTTAGGGGGGGTAGCGACGGCTACACCTTC. Amino acid sequence: CASSEAFRGGSDGYTF.

With regard to this clone: A far more abundant clone sits one base away, making this likely a read error. Other nucleotide sequences from this sample produce the same CDR3. The rearrangement uses TRBV5-1 and TRBJ2-7; D ambiguous. The V gene's germline CDR1 is SGHRS and CDR2 YFSETQ. This CDR3 contains 13 residues. Written as DNA, the CDR3 is TGCGCCAGTTCGGCGGAGATCTCCTACGAGCAGTACTTT. Translated: CASSAEISYEQYF. The full variable domain, rest sourced from reference TRBV5-1 and TRBJ2-7, is KAGVTQTPRYLIKTRGQQVTLSCSPISGHRSVSWYQQTPGQGLQFLFEYFSETQRNKGNFPGRFSGRQFSNSRSEMNVSTLELGDSALYLCASSAEISYEQYFGPGTRLTVT.

This clone was counted at least ten times. The chain joins TRBV15 to TRBJ2-7; 13 bases map to TRBD2. Germline CDR1 and CDR2: LNHNV and YYDKDF (reference sequence). With 4 bases clipped from V and 1 base from J, the junction kept 4 bases outside the gene matches. CDR3 size: 16 residues. This CDR3 is CATSKGLAGVSYEQYF. The CDR3 DNA follows: TGTGCCACCAGCAAAGGACTAGCGGGAGTATCCTACGAGCAGTACTTC.

The V gene is TRBV2, the J gene TRBJ2-5; unclear D gene. The last part of the DNA fits TRBJ2-7 better; the J call may be wrong. Germline V gene sequence: CDR1 SNHLY, CDR2 FYNNEI. There are 10 residues in the CDR3. CDR3 residues: CASSDYEQYF. CDR3 nucleotide sequence: TGTGCCAGCTCTGACTACGAGCAGTACTTC.

This clone came up a few times. This chain links TRBV30 with TRBJ2-7; a weak D match, TRBD2 (5 bases). Trimming removed 1 base from V and 3 bases from J, with 13 bases in between. This CDR3 is 14 amino acids long. The germline V gene encodes CDR1 GTSNPN and CDR2 SVGIG (reference sequence). The CDR3 spells CAWSGASPLYEQYF. CDR3 nucleotides: TGTGCCTGGAGTGGCGCTAGCCCTCTCTACGAGCAGTACTTC.

This clone was seen only a few times. The gene calls are TRBV18 and TRBJ1-2; D is perhaps TRBD1 (6 bases). This CDR3 comprises 15 residues. Germline V gene data show CDR1 as KGHSH and CDR2 as LQKENI. V lost 4 bases to trimming and J lost 0 bases, with 12 bases between them. CDR3 in DNA: TGTGCCAGCTCACTTGGACAGAATACTAACTATGGCTACACCTTC. The encoded protein is CASSLGQNTNYGYTF.

This chain uses TRBV28 with TRBJ2-3, with unresolved D. The germline V and J ends were trimmed by 8 bases and 4 bases, with 13 bases remaining between them. Germline V gene lookup returns CDR1 MDHEN and CDR2 SYDVKM. The CDR3 covers 13 residues. The CDR3 reads CASATRRSDTQYF. As DNA, the CDR3 is TGTGCCAGCGCCACAAGGAGATCAGATACGCAGTATTTT.

Remarks on this clone: Its ends do not fully match the called genes, so a read error is possible. Different DNA sequences within this sample yield the same CDR3. The V call is TRBV5-1, the J call TRBJ1-1; D gene uncertain. Germline V lookup: CDR1 SGHRS, CDR2 YFSETQ. This CDR3 is 16 amino acids long. CDR3 loop: CASSLRSDRGFTEAFF. The CDR3 DNA follows: TGCGCCAGCAGCTTGCGGAGCGATCGGGGTTTCACTGAAGCCTTCTTT.

The V and J genes are TRBV5-1 and TRBJ1-4, with D possibly being TRBD1 (6 bases). Germline CDR1 reads SGHRS; CDR2 reads YFSETQ. The CDR3 is 15 amino acids. Trimming removed 3 bases from V and 6 bases from J, with 15 bases in between. The CDR3 protein is CASSSSGARDEKLFF. CDR3 bases: TGCGCCAGCAGCTCGTCGGGGGCGCGGGATGAAAAACTGTTTTTT.

This clone is a singleton in its sample. Just one base apart from a much larger clone, this may be a read error. This chain's CDR3 is CAWSPGDRDSEAQYF. The CDR3 nucleotides are TGTGCCTGGAGTCCCGGGGACAGGGACTCCGAGGCCCAGTACTTC. The genes are TRBV30 and TRBJ2-5, with 9 bases matching TRBD1. The V and J ends lost 2 bases and 9 bases, in that order; junction bases with no gene match: 13. CDR3 size: 15 residues. Germline CDR1 reads GTSNPN; CDR2 reads SVGIG (reference sequence).

The chain joins TRBV7-2 to TRBJ2-7; D is undetermined. Trimming took 3 bases from V and 2 from J, leaving 11 bases between them. This CDR3 is 14 amino acids long. Germline assignment: CDR1 SGHTA and CDR2 FQGNSA. CDR3: CASSFDRATYEQYF. The CDR3 DNA reads TGTGCCAGCAGCTTTGATCGCGCAACCTACGAGCAGTACTTC. Full variable domain (outside the CDR3, taken from reference TRBV7-2 and TRBJ2-7): GAGVSQSPSNKVTEKGKDVELRCDPISGHTALYWYRQSLGQGLEFLIYFQGNSAPDKSGLPSDRFSAERTGGSVSTLTIQRTQQEDSAVYLCASSFDRATYEQYFGPGTRLTVT.

The table lists this clone with a count of one. The V call is TRBV28, the J call TRBJ1-1; TRBD1 might be the D (6 bases). CDR3 size: 15 residues. Trimming removed 8 bases from V and 1 base from J, with 17 bases in between. The germline gives CDR1 MDHEN, CDR2 SYDVKM. Here the CDR3 DNA reads TGTGCCAGCGGCCTGGGGGCTACAGAGAACACTGAAGCTTTCTTT. Translation gives CASGLGATENTEAFF.

V gene TRBV11-2 combines with J gene TRBJ2-7; TRBD2 matches at 8 bases. V dropped 1 base and J dropped 0; count of bases not matched to a gene: 2. The germline gives CDR1 SGHAT, CDR2 FQNNGV. The CDR3 is 15 amino acids. The CDR3 DNA is TGTGCCAGCAGCTTAGCGGGAGGGGCCTCCTACGAGCAGTACTTC. Its translation is CASSLAGGASYEQYF.